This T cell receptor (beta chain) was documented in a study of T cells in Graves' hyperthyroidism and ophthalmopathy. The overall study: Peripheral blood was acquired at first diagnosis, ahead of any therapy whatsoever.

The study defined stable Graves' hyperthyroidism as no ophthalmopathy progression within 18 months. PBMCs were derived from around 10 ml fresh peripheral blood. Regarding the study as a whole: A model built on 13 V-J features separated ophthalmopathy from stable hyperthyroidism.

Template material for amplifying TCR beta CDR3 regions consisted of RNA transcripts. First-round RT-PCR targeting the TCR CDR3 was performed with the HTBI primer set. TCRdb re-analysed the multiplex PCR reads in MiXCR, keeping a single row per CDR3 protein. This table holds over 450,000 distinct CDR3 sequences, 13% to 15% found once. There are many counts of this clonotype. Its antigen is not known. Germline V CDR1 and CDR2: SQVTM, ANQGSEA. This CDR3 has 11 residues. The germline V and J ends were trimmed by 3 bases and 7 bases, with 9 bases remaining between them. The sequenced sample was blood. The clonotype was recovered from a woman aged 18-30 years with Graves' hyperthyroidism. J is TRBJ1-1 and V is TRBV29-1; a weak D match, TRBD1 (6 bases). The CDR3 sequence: CSVEGRGEAFF. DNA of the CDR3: TGCAGCGTTGAGGGCAGGGGTGAAGCTTTCTTT.